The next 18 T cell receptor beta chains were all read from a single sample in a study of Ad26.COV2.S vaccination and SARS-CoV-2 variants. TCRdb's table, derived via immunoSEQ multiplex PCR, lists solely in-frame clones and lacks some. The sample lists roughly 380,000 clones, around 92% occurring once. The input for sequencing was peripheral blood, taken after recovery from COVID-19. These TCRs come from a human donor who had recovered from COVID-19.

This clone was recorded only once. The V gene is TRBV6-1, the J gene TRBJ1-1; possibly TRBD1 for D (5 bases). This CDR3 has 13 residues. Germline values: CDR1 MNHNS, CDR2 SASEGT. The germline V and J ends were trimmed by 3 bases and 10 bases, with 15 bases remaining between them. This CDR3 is CASSEAIWDGAFF. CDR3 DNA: TGTGCCAGCAGTGAGGCAATCTGGGACGGAGCTTTCTTT.

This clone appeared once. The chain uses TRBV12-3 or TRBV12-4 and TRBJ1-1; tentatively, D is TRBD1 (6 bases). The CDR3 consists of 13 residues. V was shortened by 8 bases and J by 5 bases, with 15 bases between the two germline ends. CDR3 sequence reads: CASQRQAGTEAFF. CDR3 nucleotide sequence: TGTGCCAGCCAACGACAGGCGGGGACTGAAGCTTTCTTT.

CDR3 in amino acids: CASSFQASYNEQFF. The CDR3 DNA reads as TGTGCCAGCAGCTTCCAGGCCTCCTACAATGAGCAGTTCTTC. The rearrangement links TRBV11-2 to TRBJ2-1, with no clear D. Trimming stripped 3 bases from V and 0 bases from J, with 6 bases between. The CDR3 covers 14 residues. CDR1 is SGHAT and CDR2 is FQNNGV in the germline V gene.

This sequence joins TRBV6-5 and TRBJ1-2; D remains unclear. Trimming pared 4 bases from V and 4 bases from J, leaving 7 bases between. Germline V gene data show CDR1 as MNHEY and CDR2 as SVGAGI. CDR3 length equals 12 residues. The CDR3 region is CASSSVPYGYTF. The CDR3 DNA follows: TGTGCCAGCAGTTCTGTACCCTATGGCTACACCTTC.

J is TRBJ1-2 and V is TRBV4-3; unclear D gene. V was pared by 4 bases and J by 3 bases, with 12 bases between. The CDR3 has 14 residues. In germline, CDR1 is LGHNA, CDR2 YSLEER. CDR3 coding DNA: TGCGCCAGCAGCCCGGGAGGGTATGACTATGGCTACACCTTC. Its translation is CASSPGGYDYGYTF.

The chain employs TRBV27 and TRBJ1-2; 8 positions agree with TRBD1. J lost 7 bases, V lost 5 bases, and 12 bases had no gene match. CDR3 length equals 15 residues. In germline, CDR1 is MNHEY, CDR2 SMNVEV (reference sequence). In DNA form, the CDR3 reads TGTGCCAGCAGTCCCCCGGGACAGGCTAAGGGTGGCTACACCTTC. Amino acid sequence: CASSPPGQAKGGYTF.

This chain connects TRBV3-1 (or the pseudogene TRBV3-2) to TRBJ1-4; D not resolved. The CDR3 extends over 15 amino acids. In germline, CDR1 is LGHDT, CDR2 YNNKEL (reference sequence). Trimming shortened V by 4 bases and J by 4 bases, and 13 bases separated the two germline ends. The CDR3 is CASSLGRLSNEKLFF. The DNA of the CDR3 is TGTGCCAGCAGCCTAGGACGGTTAAGTAATGAAAAACTGTTTTTT.

The CDR3 DNA sequence: TGCGCCAGCACCCTTCTGGGGGAGCTAGCGGGCGAGAATACGCAGTATTTT. Translation gives CASTLLGELAGENTQYF. V is TRBV5-1 and J is TRBJ2-3, with 8 bases aligning to TRBD2. CDR3 length: 17 residues. The J segment lost 7 bases and the V segment lost 6 bases, leaving 19 bases of the junction unmatched. CDR1 is SGHRS and CDR2 is YFSETQ in the germline V gene.

The CDR3 region has the DNA TGTGCCAGCAGCCAGTTTCCCGGGACAGGGCCTTTGGAGCAGTACTTC. Its translation: CASSQFPGTGPLEQYF. V and J are TRBV3-1 (or the pseudogene TRBV3-2) and TRBJ2-7, with 9 bases lining up with TRBD1. The J segment lost 7 bases and the V segment lost 3 bases, leaving 13 bases of the junction unmatched. Germline V gives CDR1 LGHDT, CDR2 YNNKEL (reference sequence). This CDR3 region has 16 residues.

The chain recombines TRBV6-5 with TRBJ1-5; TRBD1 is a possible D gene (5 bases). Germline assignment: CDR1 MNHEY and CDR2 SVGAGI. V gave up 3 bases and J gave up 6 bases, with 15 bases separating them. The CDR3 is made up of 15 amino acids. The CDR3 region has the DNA TGTGCCAGCAGTTATAAGGGCCAGGGCGGTCAGCCCCAGCATTTT. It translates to CASSYKGQGGQPQHF.

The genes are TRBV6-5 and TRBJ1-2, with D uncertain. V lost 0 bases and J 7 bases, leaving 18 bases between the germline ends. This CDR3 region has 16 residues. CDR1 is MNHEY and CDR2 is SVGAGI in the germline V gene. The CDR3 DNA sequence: TGTGCCAGCAGTTACTCGGGCGGCCGCCGTATAGCTGGCTACACCTTC. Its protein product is CASSYSGGRRIAGYTF.

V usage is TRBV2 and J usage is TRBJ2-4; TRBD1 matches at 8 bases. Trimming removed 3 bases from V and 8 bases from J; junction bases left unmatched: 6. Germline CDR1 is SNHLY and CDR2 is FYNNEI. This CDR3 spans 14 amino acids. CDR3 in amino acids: CASSDRTGTDIQYF. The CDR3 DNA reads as TGTGCCAGCAGTGATAGGACAGGGACGGACATTCAGTACTTC.

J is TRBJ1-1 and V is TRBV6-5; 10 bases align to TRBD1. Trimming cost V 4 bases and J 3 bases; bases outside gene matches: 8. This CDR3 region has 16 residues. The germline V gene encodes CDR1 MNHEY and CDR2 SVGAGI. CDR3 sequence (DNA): TGTGCCAGCAGTTTAGGGGCCGGGACAGGGGACACTGAAGCTTTCTTT. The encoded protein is CASSLGAGTGDTEAFF.

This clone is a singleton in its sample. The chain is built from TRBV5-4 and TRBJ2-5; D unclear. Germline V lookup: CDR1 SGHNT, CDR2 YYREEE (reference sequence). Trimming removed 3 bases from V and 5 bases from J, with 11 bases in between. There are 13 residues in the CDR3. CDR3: CASSSTAEETQYF. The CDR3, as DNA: TGTGCCAGCAGCTCGACGGCGGAGGAGACCCAGTACTTC.

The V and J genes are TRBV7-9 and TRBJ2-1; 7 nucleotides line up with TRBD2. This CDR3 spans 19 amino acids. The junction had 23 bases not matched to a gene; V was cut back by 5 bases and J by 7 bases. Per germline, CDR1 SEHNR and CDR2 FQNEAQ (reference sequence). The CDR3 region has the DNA TGTGCCAGCAGCGAGAGACTAGCAACTTTTGGGGGAAGAAGTAATGAGCAGTTCTTC. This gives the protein CASSERLATFGGRSNEQFF. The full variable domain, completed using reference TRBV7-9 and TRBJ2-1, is DTGVSQNPRHKITKRGQNVTFRCDPISEHNRLYWYRQTLGQGPEFLTYFQNEAQLEKSRLLSDRFSAERPKGSFSTLEIQRTEQGDSAMYLCASSERLATFGGRSNEQFFGPGTRLTVL.

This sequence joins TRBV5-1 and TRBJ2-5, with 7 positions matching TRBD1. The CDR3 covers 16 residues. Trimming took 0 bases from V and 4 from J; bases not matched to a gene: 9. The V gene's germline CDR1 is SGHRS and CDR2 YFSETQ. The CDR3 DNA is TGCGCCAGCAGCTTGGCCGGCATAGGGGGCGGAGAGACCCAGTACTTC. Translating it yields CASSLAGIGGGETQYF.

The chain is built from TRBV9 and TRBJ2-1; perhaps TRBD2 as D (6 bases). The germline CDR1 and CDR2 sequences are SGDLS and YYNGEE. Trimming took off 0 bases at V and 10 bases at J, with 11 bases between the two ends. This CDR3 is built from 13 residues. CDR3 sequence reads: CASSVARGGEQFF. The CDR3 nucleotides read TGTGCCAGCAGCGTAGCTAGGGGAGGCGAGCAGTTCTTC.

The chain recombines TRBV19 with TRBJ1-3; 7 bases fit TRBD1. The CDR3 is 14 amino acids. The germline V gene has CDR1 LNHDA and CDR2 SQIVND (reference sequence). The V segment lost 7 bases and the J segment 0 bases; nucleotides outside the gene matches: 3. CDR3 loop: CASISGGSGNTIYF. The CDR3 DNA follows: TGTGCCAGTATCTCAGGGGGCTCTGGAAACACCATATATTTT.